The 8 T cell receptor beta chains given below trace back to one sample, sequenced in a study of T cells after posttransplantation cyclophosphamide. Cyclophosphamide on days +3 and +4 followed busulfan-fludarabine conditioning and a marrow graft. Sequenced by immunoSEQ multiplex PCR; TCRdb stores in-frame clones only, minus some. The sample yields some 4,300 clones, over 70% seen once. Specimen: PBMCs, collected after allogeneic stem cell transplant with posttransplant cyclophosphamide. Source of these receptors: a male patient in his forties or fifties who received an allogeneic stem cell transplant from a related donor and was CMV-positive. The T cells may partly be graft donor cells.

This clone was counted a few times. This rearrangement joins TRBV9 to TRBJ2-7; D is undetermined. The CDR3 consists of 15 residues. Germline CDR1 SGDLS, CDR2 YYNGEE. The germline V and J ends were trimmed by 1 base and 0 bases, with 11 bases remaining between them. CDR3 coding DNA: TGTGCCAGCAGCGTACAGGATGATACCTCCTACGAGCAGTACTTC. Amino acid sequence: CASSVQDDTSYEQYF.

The rearrangement uses TRBV18 and TRBJ2-3; D is undetermined. The V end was cut by 2 bases, the J end by 1 base, with 13 bases between. This CDR3 contains 16 residues. Germline V gives CDR1 KGHSH, CDR2 LQKENI. The CDR3 loop reads CASSPAAVTGTDTQYF. The CDR3 coding sequence is TGTGCCAGCTCACCAGCCGCGGTAACGGGCACAGATACGCAGTATTTT.

The count of this clone is one. V is TRBV4-3 and J is TRBJ1-5, with D tentatively TRBD1 (6 bases). The V gene lost 0 bases and the J gene lost 2 bases, with 20 bases spanning the gap. CDR1 and CDR2 (germline): LGHNA, YSLEER. The CDR3 has 19 amino acids. The CDR3 sequence is CASSQEGYQGPLGNQPQHF. The DNA of the CDR3 is TGCGCCAGCAGCCAAGAGGGGTATCAGGGGCCTTTGGGCAATCAGCCCCAGCATTTT.

The chain couples TRBV6-1 to TRBJ1-2; 7 bases map to TRBD1. Germline trimming cut 6 bases from V and 4 bases from J; bases unmatched to any gene: 8. The CDR3 length is 14 residues. From germline, CDR1 is MNHNS and CDR2 SASEGT. The CDR3 DNA follows: TGTGCCAGCAGCGAAAAGACAGGGCTCTATGGCTACACCTTC. This encodes CASSEKTGLYGYTF.

The chain recombines TRBV13 with TRBJ2-3; possible D gene TRBD1, 6 bases. The CDR3 consists of 15 residues. Looked up from germline, CDR1 is PRHDT and CDR2 is FYEKMQ (reference sequence). Trimming shortened V by 4 bases and J by 6 bases, and 17 bases separated the two germline ends. The DNA for the CDR3 is TGTGCCAGCAGCTACAGGGCCCTCGAATGGGATACGCAGTATTTT. As protein: CASSYRALEWDTQYF. Using reference TRBV13 and TRBJ2-3 for the parts outside the CDR3, the full variable domain is AAGVIQSPRHLIKEKRETATLKCYPIPRHDTVYWYQQGPGQDPQFLISFYEKMQSDKGSIPDRFSAQQFSDYHSELNMSSLELGDSALYFCASSYRALEWDTQYFGPGTRLTVL.

The chain links TRBV9 to TRBJ2-1; D is perhaps TRBD2 (6 bases). This CDR3 spans 16 amino acids. V lost 3 bases and J lost 0, with 13 bases in between. Germline CDR1 SGDLS, CDR2 YYNGEE. The CDR3 DNA reads as TGTGCCAGCAGCGCAGGGAGGTACCTCTCCTACAATGAGCAGTTCTTC. This translates into CASSAGRYLSYNEQFF.

This clone was observed a few times. The rearrangement links TRBV4-1 to TRBJ1-1; D is perhaps TRBD1 (6 bases). V shed 2 bases and J shed 1 base, with 17 bases lying between them. CDR3 length: 17 amino acids. CDR1 is MGHRA, CDR2 YSYEKL, per germline. This CDR3 reads CASSQYKSGTQNTEAFF. The CDR3 region has the DNA TGCGCCAGCAGCCAATATAAATCCGGGACACAGAACACTGAAGCTTTCTTT.

The J gene is TRBJ2-3, the V gene TRBV16, with D perhaps matching TRBD2 (5 bases). With 0 bases removed from V and 2 bases from J, the gap between germline ends came to 9 bases. The CDR3 is 15 amino acids. CDR1 and CDR2 (germline): KGHSY, FQNENV. The CDR3 spells CASSQSPSNTDTQYF. CDR3 DNA: TGTGCCAGCAGCCAATCGCCTAGCAACACAGATACGCAGTATTTT. Full variable domain (rest looked up from reference TRBV16 and TRBJ2-3): GEEVAQTPKHLVRGEGQKAKLYCAPIKGHSYVFWYQQVLKNEFKFLISFQNENVFDETGMPKERFSAKCLPNSPCSLEIQATKLEDSAVYFCASSQSPSNTDTQYFGPGTRLTVL.